Listed below are T cell receptor beta chains from one sample, sequenced in a study of T cells in Graves' hyperthyroidism and ophthalmopathy. TCRdb redid the calling of the multiplex PCR reads with MiXCR, one entry per CDR3 protein. The top ten hold around a sixth of the sample, which has 480,000 or so distinct CDR3 sequences, approximately 14% seen once. The sequenced material came from blood. The receptors were sampled from a woman aged 18-29 years with Graves' hyperthyroidism. The CDR3 runs from the conserved cysteine through the conserved F or W. The order of the fields is CDR3 DNA, CDR3 protein, CDR3 length, V gene, clone size, D gene, J gene. The D gene is left open where the match is weak. Where a row states a size, it is once, few, many or the class of an expanded clone; other rows omit it.

TGTGCCAGCAACCCGGATGGGGAGACAGGGACGGGCTACACCTTC	CASNPDGETGTGYTF	15	TRBV5-4	NA	TRBD1	TRBJ1-2
TGCGCCACTTCGGACAGCAACTTCCAAGAGACCCAGTACTTC	CATSDSNFQETQYF	14	TRBV5-1	many	NA	TRBJ2-5
TGTGCCAGCAGTTTTAGAGGGCCTCCCGTACACGGGGAGCTGTTTTTT	CASSFRGPPVHGELFF	16	TRBV6-1	many	NA	TRBJ2-2
TGCGCCAGCAGCCAAGTCTGGACAGTAGAGACCCAGTACTTC	CASSQVWTVETQYF	14	TRBV4-1	many	NA	TRBJ2-5
TGTGCCACCAGGGACTCCTCCTTCACCGGGGAGCTGTTTTTT	CATRDSSFTGELFF	14	TRBV27	many	NA	TRBJ2-2
TGTGCCAGCAGTGAGTTAGTAGGACAGGCGCGCACAGATACGCAGTATTTT	CASSELVGQARTDTQYF	17	TRBV6-1	many	TRBD1	TRBJ2-3
TGTGCCAGCAGCATAACAGGGTGGGAGACCCAGTACTTC	CASSITGWETQYF	13	TRBV7-6	NA	NA	TRBJ2-5
TGCGCCAGCAGTGAGTCGGCAGGGTGGCAGCCCCAGCATTTT	CASSESAGWQPQHF	14	TRBV10-2	NA	NA	TRBJ1-5
TGTGCCAGCAGTCTAAGGACAGGGTGGGACAATGAGCAGTTCTTC	CASSLRTGWDNEQFF	15	TRBV12-3/TRBV12-4	many	TRBD1	TRBJ2-1
TGTGCCAGCAGCGTGAGCCCCACGATCTACGAGCAGTACTTC	CASSVSPTIYEQYF	14	TRBV13	many	NA	TRBJ2-7
TGTGCCAGCAGCTCCCTGGGACTAGCGGGAGGCGAGAATGATCATGAGCAGTTCTTC	CASSSLGLAGGENDHEQFF	19	TRBV7-3	NA	TRBD2	TRBJ2-1
TGTGCCTGGAGTAAGACTCAAGTTCCTTTCACTGAAGCTTTCTTT	CAWSKTQVPFTEAFF	15	TRBV30	many	NA	TRBJ1-1
TGCAGTGCTCCTAGGGGCGGGAGCGTCAATGAGCAGTTCTTC	CSAPRGGSVNEQFF	14	TRBV20-1	NA	TRBD2	TRBJ2-1
TGCGCCAGCAGCTGGCGGGGGAGGCTTAACACAGATACGCAGTATTTT	CASSWRGRLNTDTQYF	16	TRBV5-1	NA	TRBD2	TRBJ2-3
TGTGCCAGCAGCCTTCTATACCCTCGGGACAGAGAGTTGGGCAATCAGCCCCAGCATTTT	CASSLLYPRDRELGNQPQHF	20	TRBV12-3/TRBV12-4	many	TRBD1	TRBJ1-5
TGTGCCAGCGCCCGGGACAGGGGCATGAACACTGAAGCTTTCTTT	CASARDRGMNTEAFF	15	TRBV2	many	TRBD1	TRBJ1-1
TGTGCCAGCTCGGGCAGTTATAGCAATCAGCCCCAGCATTTT	CASSGSYSNQPQHF	14	TRBV5-6	few	NA	TRBJ1-5
TGTGCCACCAAAACAGGCGATCAGGACACTGAAGCTTTCTTT	CATKTGDQDTEAFF	14	TRBV24-1	many	NA	TRBJ1-1
TGTGCCAGCAGCACTAGCGGGAGCCCCTACAATGAGCAGTTCTTC	CASSTSGSPYNEQFF	15	TRBV2	NA	TRBD2	TRBJ2-1
TGTGCCAGCAGCCCGGAGGGGTCCGAGGGAGAGACCCAGTACTTC	CASSPEGSEGETQYF	15	TRBV7-3	few	NA	TRBJ2-5
TGTGCCAGCAGTCTGAGTGGCCGGGACATTCAGTACTTC	CASSLSGRDIQYF	13	TRBV6-1	many	NA	TRBJ2-4
TGTGCCAGCAGTGAACCGGACAGGGGGGTCTATGGCTACACCTTC	CASSEPDRGVYGYTF	15	TRBV6-1	many	TRBD1	TRBJ1-2
TGTGCCAGCAAAAGACAGGGGGAAATCGGCAATCAGCCCCAGCATTTT	CASKRQGEIGNQPQHF	16	TRBV12-3/TRBV12-4	many	TRBD1	TRBJ1-5
TGTGCCAGCAGCATAGACCGGAGGGAGACCCAGTACTTC	CASSIDRRETQYF	13	TRBV11-2	many	NA	TRBJ2-5
TGTGCCAGCTCACCAGGTTCAGGGGTTACTGAAGCTTTCTTT	CASSPGSGVTEAFF	14	TRBV18	NA	NA	TRBJ1-1
TGTGCCAGCAGTTCCCGAGGGGGGGCAAATAATTCACCCCTCCACTTT	CASSSRGGANNSPLHF	16	TRBV12-3/TRBV12-4	many	NA	TRBJ1-6
TGCGCCAGCAGCTTGAGACCCCTAGCGGGATATCAAGAGACCCAGTACTTC	CASSLRPLAGYQETQYF	17	TRBV5-1	NA	TRBD2	TRBJ2-5
TGTGCCAGCAGTTTAGGGACAGGGGGCAACTATGGCTACACCTTC	CASSLGTGGNYGYTF	15	TRBV27	many	TRBD1	TRBJ1-2
TGTGCCAGCAGCTCTTTCGGACAGACCTTCGACCGTTTCACAGATACGCAGTATTTT	CASSSFGQTFDRFTDTQYF	19	TRBV7-9	many	NA	TRBJ2-3
TGTGCCAGCAGCCGAAGTCGTAGGGACAGGTACACAGATACGCAGTATTTT	CASSRSRRDRYTDTQYF	17	TRBV3-1	many	TRBD1	TRBJ2-3
TGTGCCAGCAGTTCCCGGAGGGAGACCCAGTACTTC	CASSSRRETQYF	12	TRBV12-3/TRBV12-4	many	NA	TRBJ2-5
TGTGCCAGCAGCTTGGCGTCTGGCAGCACCCCTGAGCAGTACTTC	CASSLASGSTPEQYF	15	TRBV5-5	many	NA	TRBJ2-7
TGTGCCAGCAGCTTAGGAACAGAAAATGAGCAGTTCTTC	CASSLGTENEQFF	13	TRBV7-8	many	NA	TRBJ2-1
TGTGCCAGTAGTATAGATCGCACAGGGACGGATGAAAAACTGTTTTTT	CASSIDRTGTDEKLFF	16	TRBV19	few	NA	TRBJ1-4
TGTGCCATACGGACTAGCGGGATGAAACGTGTAGAGACCCAGTACTTC	CAIRTSGMKRVETQYF	16	TRBV19	many	TRBD2	TRBJ2-5
TGCACCGCTCCCGGGACTAGCAGCAATGAGCAGTTCTTC	CTAPGTSSNEQFF	13	TRBV29-1	NA	TRBD2	TRBJ2-1
TGTGCCAGCAGCGCTCTGAGCAGGGTGAGGAATGGCTACACCTTC	CASSALSRVRNGYTF	15	TRBV11-2	many	NA	TRBJ1-2
TGCAGCGTTGGACAGCCCCACCGTAGCACCGGGGAGCTGTTTTTT	CSVGQPHRSTGELFF	15	TRBV29-1	many	NA	TRBJ2-2
TGCAGTGTTAGACTCCTAGGGCTATACGAGCAGTACTTC	CSVRLLGLYEQYF	13	TRBV20-1	NA	NA	TRBJ2-7
TGCGCCAGCAGCCAAGTTGCAGCGGGAACCGATACGCAGTATTTT	CASSQVAAGTDTQYF	15	TRBV4-1	NA	TRBD2	TRBJ2-3
TGTGCCAGTAAGGAGGTCCCGAACACTGAAGCTTTCTTT	CASKEVPNTEAFF	13	TRBV19	NA	NA	TRBJ1-1